These T cell receptor beta chains were read from a single sample in a study of cytomegalovirus exposure and HLA in healthy donors. Measured with immunoSEQ multiplex PCR; TCRdb has only the in-frame clones, and not every one. The sample yields some 50,000 clones, 72% seen once. Sequencing was carried out using PBMCs. All receptors derive from a woman aged 45-60 years in good health and CMV-seropositive. CDR3s include the opening cysteine and the closing phenylalanine or tryptophan. The order of the fields is V gene, D gene, J gene, clone size, CDR3 protein, CDR3 DNA. The D gene is left open where the match is weak. Size tells how often a clone was seen (once, few, many) or the class of an expanded clone, and some rows leave it out.

TRBV13,-,TRBJ1-1,once,CASSLWAMNTEAFF,TGTGCCAGCAGCTTATGGGCTATGAACACTGAAGCTTTCTTT
TRBV7-2,-,TRBJ2-7,few,CASSPQYRAGVPPYF,TGTGCCAGCAGCCCCCAATACAGGGCTGGGGTGCCTCCGTACTTC
TRBV5-1,TRBD1,TRBJ1-4,-,CASSFSDRGRKLFF,TGCGCCAGCAGCTTTTCGGACAGGGGGAGAAAACTGTTTTTT
TRBV6-5,-,TRBJ1-2,-,CASGNREKGYTF,TGTGCCAGCGGTAACAGGGAAAAAGGCTACACCTTC
TRBV29-1,TRBD1,TRBJ1-2,-,CSVDKGDRGQGGYTF,TGCAGCGTTGACAAAGGGGACAGGGGGCAGGGTGGCTACACCTTC
TRBV6-6,-,TRBJ1-4,few,CASSYFAGDEKLFF,TGTGCCAGCAGTTACTTTGCAGGGGACGAAAAACTGTTTTTT
TRBV5-1,-,TRBJ1-2,-,CASSFRGVGSGYTF,TGCGCCAGCAGCTTTCGTGGGGTGGGGAGTGGCTACACCTTC
TRBV28,-,TRBJ1-1,few,CASSYPLDISDTEAFF,TGTGCCAGCAGTTACCCCCTCGACATTTCAGACACTGAAGCTTTCTTT
TRBV5-3,TRBD2,TRBJ2-2,once,CARSLMGLAPILTAGELFF,TGTGCCAGAAGCTTGATGGGACTAGCGCCTATCCTGACGGCCGGGGAGCTGTTTTTT
TRBV5-1,-,TRBJ2-7,-,CASSLEMGQAHEQYF,TGCGCCAGCAGCTTGGAGATGGGGCAGGCGCACGAGCAGTACTTC
TRBV23-1,-,TRBJ2-1,-,CASIPLVPNEQFF,TGCGCCAGCATACCACTAGTCCCCAATGAGCAGTTCTTC
TRBV11-1,-,TRBJ1-1,-,CASSRGVGRVGTEAFF,TGTGCCAGCAGCCGCGGGGTGGGCAGGGTTGGCACTGAAGCTTTCTTT
TRBV6-5,TRBD1,TRBJ2-2,-,CASSYSIGQGARELFF,TGTGCCAGCAGTTACTCGATCGGGCAGGGGGCGCGGGAGCTGTTTTTT
TRBV19,-,TRBJ1-2,once,CASSSRGRAGEGYTF,TGTGCCAGTAGTTCCCGAGGTAGGGCGGGAGAGGGCTACACCTTC
TRBV5-6,-,TRBJ1-5,-,CASSQMDRLNQPQHF,TGTGCCAGCAGCCAGATGGACAGACTCAATCAGCCCCAGCATTTT
TRBV10-3,TRBD2,TRBJ2-5,-,CAIGPGLAGETQYF,TGTGCCATCGGACCTGGACTAGCGGGGGAGACCCAGTACTTC